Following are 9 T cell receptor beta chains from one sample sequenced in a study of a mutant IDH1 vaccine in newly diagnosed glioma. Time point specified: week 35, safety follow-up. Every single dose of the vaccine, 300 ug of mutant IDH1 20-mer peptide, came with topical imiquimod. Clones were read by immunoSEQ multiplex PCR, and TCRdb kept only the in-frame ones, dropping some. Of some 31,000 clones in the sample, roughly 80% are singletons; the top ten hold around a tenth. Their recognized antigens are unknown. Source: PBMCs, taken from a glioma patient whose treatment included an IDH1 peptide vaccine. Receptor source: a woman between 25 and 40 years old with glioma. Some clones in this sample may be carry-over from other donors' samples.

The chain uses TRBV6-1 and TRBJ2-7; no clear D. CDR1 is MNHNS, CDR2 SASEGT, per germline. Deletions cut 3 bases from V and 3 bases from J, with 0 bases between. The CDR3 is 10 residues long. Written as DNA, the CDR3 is TGTGCCAGCAGTGACTACGAGCAGTACTTC. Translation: CASSDYEQYF.

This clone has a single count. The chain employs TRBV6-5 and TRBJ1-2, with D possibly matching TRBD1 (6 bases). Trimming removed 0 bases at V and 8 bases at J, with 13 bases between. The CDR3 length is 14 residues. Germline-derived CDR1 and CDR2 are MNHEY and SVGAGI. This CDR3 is CASSYSPGAQGYTF. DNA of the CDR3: TGTGCCAGCAGTTACTCTCCGGGGGCGCAGGGCTACACCTTC.

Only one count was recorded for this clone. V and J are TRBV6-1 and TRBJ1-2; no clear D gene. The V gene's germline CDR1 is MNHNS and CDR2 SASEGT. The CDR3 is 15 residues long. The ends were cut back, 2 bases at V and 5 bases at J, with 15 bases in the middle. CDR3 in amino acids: CASSERAAGGYGYTF. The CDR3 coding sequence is TGTGCCAGCAGTGAAAGGGCAGCTGGAGGGTATGGCTACACCTTC.

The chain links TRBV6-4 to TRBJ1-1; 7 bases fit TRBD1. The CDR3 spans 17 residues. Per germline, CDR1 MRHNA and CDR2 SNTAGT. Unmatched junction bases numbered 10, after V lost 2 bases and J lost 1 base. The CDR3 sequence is CASSDPYRDRGNTEAFF. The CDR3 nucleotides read TGTGCCAGCAGTGACCCATACCGGGACAGAGGGAACACTGAAGCTTTCTTT.

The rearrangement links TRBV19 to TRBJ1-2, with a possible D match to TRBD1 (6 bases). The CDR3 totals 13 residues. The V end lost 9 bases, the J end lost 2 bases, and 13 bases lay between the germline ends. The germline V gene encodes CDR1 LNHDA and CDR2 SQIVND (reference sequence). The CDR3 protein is CASNPQGNYGYTF. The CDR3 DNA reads TGTGCCAGCAACCCGCAGGGGAACTATGGCTACACCTTC.

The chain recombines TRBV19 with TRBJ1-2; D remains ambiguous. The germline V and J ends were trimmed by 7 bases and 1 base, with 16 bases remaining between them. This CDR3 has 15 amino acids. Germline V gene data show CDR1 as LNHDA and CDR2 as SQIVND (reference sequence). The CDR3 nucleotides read TGTGCCAGTAACGGTGGCGGCAGGAGTAACTATGGCTACACCTTC. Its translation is CASNGGGRSNYGYTF.

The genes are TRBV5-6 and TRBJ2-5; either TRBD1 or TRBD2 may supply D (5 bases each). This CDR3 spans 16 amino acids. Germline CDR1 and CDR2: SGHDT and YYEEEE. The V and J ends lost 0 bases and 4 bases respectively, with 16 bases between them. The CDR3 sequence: CASSLAAGAGIETQYF. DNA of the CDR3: TGTGCCAGCAGCTTGGCCGCCGGGGCAGGGATAGAGACCCAGTACTTC. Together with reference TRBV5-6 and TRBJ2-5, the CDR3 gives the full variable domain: DAGVTQSPTHLIKTRGQQVTLRCSPKSGHDTVSWYQQALGQGPQFIFQYYEEEERQRGNFPDRFSGHQFPNYSSELNVNALLLGDSALYLCASSLAAGAGIETQYFGPGTRLLVL.

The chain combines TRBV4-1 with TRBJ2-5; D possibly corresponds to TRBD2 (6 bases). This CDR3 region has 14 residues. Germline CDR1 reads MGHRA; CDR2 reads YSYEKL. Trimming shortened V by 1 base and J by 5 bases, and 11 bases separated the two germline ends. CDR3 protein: CASSQARGWETQYF. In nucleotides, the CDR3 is TGCGCCAGCAGCCAAGCGCGGGGTTGGGAGACCCAGTACTTC.

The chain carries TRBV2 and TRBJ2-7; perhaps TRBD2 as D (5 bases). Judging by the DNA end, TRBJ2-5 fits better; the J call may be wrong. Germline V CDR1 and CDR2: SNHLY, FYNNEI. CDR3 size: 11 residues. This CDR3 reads CASRQAGTQYF. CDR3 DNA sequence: TGTGCCAGCAGGCAGGCGGGGACCCAGTACTTC.